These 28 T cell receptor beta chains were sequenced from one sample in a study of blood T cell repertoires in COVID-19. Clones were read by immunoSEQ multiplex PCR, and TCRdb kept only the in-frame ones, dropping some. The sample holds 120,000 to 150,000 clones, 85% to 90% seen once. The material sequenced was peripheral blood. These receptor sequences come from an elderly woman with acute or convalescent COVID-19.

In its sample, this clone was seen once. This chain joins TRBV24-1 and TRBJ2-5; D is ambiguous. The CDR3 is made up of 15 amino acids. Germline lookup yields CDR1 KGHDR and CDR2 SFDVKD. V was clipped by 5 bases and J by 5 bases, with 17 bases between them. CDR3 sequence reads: CATSASGLAGETQYF. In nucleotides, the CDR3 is TGTGCCACCAGTGCTTCTGGGCTTGCTGGTGAGACCCAGTACTTC.

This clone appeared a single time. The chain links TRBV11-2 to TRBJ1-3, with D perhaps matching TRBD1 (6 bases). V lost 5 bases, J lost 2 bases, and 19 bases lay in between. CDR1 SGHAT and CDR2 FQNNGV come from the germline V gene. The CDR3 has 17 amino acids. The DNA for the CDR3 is TGTGCCAGCAGCCCGAGGGAAAGGGGGTCGGCTGGAAACACCATATATTTT. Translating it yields CASSPRERGSAGNTIYF.

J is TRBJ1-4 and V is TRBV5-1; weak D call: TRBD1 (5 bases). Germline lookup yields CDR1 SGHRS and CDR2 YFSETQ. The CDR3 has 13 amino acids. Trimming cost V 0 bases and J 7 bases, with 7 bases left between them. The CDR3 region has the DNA TGCGCCAGCAGCTTGGGGGGCTCTGAAAAACTGTTTTTT. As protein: CASSLGGSEKLFF.

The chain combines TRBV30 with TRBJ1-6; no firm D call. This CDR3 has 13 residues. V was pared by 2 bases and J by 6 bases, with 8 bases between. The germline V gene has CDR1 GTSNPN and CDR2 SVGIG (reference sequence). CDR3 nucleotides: TGTGCCTGGAGTTCGGGGATTAATTCACCCCTCCACTTT. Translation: CAWSSGINSPLHF.

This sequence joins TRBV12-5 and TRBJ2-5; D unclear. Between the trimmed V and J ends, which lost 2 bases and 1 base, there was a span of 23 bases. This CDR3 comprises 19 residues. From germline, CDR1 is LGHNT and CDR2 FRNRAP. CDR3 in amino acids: CASGLSTPDPQDPQETQYF. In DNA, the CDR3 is TGTGCTAGTGGTTTGTCAACACCTGACCCTCAGGATCCCCAAGAGACCCAGTACTTC.

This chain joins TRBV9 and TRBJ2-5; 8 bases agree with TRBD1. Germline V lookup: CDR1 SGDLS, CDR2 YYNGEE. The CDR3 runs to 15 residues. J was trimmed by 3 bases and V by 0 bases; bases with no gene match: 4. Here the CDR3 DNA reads TGTGCCAGCAGCGTAGAAGGACAGGGTAAAGAGACCCAGTACTTC. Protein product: CASSVEGQGKETQYF.

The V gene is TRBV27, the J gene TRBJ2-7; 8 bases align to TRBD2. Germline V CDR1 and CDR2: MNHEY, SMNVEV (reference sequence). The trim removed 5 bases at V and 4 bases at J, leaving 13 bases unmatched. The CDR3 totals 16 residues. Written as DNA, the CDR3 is TGTGCCAGCAGTCCCGGAGGACTAGCCGCGGCTTACGAGCAGTACTTC. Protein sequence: CASSPGGLAAAYEQYF.

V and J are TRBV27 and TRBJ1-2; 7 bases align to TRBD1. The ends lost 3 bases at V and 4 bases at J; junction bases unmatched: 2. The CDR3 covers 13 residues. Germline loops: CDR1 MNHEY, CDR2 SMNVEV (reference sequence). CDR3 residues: CASSFRGLYGYTF. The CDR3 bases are TGTGCCAGCAGTTTTAGGGGGCTCTATGGCTACACCTTC.

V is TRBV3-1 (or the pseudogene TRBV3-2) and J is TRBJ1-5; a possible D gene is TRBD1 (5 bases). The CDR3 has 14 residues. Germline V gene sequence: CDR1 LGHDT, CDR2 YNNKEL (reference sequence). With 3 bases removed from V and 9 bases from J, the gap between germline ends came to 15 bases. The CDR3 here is CASSQGTGARPQHF. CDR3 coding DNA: TGTGCCAGCAGCCAGGGCACTGGGGCGAGGCCCCAGCATTTT.

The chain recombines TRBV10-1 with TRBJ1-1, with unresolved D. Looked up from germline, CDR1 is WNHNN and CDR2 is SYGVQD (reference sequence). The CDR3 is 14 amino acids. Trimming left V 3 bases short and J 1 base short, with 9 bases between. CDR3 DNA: TGCGCCAGCAGTGACACGGGAACGAACACTGAAGCTTTCTTT. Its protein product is CASSDTGTNTEAFF.

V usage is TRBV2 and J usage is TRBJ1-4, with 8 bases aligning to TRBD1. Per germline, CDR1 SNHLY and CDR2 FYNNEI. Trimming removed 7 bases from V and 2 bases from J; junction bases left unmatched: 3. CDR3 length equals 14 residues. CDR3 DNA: TGTGCCAGCAATCGACAGGGGACTAATGAAAAACTGTTTTTT. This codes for CASNRQGTNEKLFF.

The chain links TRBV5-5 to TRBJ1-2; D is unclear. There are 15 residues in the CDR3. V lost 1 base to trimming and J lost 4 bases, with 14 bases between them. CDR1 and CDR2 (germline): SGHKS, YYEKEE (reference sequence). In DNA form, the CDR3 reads TGTGCCAGCAGCTTGTCCCCTGGAGAGATCTATGGCTACACCTTC. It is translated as CASSLSPGEIYGYTF.

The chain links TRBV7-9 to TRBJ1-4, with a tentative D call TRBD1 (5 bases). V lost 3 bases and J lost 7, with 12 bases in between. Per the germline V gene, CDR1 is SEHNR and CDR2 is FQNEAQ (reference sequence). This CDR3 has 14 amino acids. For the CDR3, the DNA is TGTGCCAGCAGCTTCGGCGGGGGGGTTGAAAAACTGTTTTTT. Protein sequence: CASSFGGGVEKLFF.

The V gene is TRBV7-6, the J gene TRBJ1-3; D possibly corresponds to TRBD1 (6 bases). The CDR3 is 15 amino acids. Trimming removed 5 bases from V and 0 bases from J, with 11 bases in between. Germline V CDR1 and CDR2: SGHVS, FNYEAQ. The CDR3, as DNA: TGTGCCAGCAGCCAACAGGGAAACTCTGGAAACACCATATATTTT. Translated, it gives CASSQQGNSGNTIYF.

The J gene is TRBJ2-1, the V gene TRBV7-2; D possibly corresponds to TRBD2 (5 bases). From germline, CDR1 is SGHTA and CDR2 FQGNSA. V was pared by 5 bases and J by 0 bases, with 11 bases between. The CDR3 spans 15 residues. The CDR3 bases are TGTGCCAGCAGCATATCTAGCAGCTCCTACAATGAGCAGTTCTTC. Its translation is CASSISSSSYNEQFF.

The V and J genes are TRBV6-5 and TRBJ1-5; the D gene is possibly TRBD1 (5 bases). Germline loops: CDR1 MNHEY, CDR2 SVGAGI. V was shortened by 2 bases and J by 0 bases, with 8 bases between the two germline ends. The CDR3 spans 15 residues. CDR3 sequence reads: CASSYTTGSNQPQHF. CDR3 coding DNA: TGTGCCAGCAGTTACACCACAGGTAGCAATCAGCCCCAGCATTTT.

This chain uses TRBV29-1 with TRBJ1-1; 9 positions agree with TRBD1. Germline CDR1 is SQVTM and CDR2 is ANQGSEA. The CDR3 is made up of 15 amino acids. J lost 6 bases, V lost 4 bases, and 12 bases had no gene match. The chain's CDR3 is CSVGGTGTGSPEAFF. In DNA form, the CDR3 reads TGCAGCGTTGGAGGGACAGGGACAGGTAGTCCTGAAGCTTTCTTT.

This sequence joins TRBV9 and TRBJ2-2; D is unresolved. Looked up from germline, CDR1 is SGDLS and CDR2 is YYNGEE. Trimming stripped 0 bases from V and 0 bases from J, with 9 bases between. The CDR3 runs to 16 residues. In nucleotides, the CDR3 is TGTGCCAGCAGCGTAGCTAATAGCCCGAACACCGGGGAGCTGTTTTTT. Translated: CASSVANSPNTGELFF.

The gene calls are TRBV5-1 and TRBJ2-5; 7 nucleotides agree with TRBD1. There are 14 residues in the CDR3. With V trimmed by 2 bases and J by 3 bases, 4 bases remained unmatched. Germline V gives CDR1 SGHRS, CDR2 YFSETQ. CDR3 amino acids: CASSLPTGEETQYF. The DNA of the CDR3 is TGCGCCAGCAGCTTACCTACAGGGGAAGAGACCCAGTACTTC.

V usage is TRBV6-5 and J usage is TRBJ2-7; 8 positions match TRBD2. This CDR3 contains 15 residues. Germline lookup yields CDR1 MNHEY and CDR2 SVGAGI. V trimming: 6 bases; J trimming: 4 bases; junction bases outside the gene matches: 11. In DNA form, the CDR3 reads TGTGCCAGCAGGAGGCGGGAGGCTATGGGGTACGAGCAGTACTTC. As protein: CASRRREAMGYEQYF.

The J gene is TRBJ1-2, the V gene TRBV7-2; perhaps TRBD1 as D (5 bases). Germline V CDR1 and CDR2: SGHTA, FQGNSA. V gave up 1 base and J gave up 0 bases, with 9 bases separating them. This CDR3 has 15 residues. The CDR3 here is CASSLGQLANYGYTF. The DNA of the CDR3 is TGTGCCAGCAGCTTAGGACAGTTAGCTAACTATGGCTACACCTTC.

The CDR3 bases are TGTGCCAGCAGTCGTCGTTCGGTTCAGCCCCAGCATTTT. Protein product: CASSRRSVQPQHF. The chain uses TRBV12-3 or TRBV12-4 and TRBJ1-5; no firm D call. The length of the CDR3 is 13 residues. Trimming left V 5 bases short and J 6 bases short, with 11 bases between.

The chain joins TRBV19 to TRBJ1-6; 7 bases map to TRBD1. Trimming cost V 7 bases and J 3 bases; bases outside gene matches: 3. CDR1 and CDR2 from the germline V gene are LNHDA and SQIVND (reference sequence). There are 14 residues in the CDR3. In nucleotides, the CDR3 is TGTGCCAGTAAGACAGGGAACTATAATTCACCCCTCCACTTT. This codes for CASKTGNYNSPLHF.

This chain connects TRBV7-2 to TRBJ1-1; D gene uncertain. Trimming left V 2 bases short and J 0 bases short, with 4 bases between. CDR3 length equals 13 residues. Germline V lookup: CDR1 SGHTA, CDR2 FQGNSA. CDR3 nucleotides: TGTGCCAGCAGCTTACTAGTGAACACTGAAGCTTTCTTT. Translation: CASSLLVNTEAFF.

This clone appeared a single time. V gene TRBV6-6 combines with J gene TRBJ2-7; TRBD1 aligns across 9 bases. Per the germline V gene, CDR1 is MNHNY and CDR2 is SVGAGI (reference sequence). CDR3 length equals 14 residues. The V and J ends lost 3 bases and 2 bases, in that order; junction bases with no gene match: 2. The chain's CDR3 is CASSYGTGTYEQYF. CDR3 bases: TGTGCCAGCAGTTATGGGACAGGGACCTACGAGCAGTACTTC.

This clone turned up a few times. The CDR3 nucleotides are TGTGCCAGCAGCCCTTCCGGCCGGGACACTGAAGCTTTCTTT. Translating it yields CASSPSGRDTEAFF. The chain employs TRBV3-1 (or the pseudogene TRBV3-2) and TRBJ1-1; D unresolved. The V end lost 4 bases, the J end lost 3 bases, and 12 bases lay between the germline ends. The CDR3 is made up of 14 amino acids. Germline V gives CDR1 LGHDT, CDR2 YNNKEL (reference sequence).

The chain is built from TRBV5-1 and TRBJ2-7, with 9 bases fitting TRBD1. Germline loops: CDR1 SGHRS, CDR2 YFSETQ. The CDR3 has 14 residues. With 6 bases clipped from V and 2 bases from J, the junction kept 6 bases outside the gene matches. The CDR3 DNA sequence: TGCGCCAGCACCGGGACAGGGATTACCTACGAGCAGTACTTC. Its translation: CASTGTGITYEQYF.

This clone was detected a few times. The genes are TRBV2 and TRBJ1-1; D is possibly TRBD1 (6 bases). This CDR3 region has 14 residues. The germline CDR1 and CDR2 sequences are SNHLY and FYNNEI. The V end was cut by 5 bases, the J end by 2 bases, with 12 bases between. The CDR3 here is CASSQRTANTEAFF. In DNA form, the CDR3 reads TGTGCCAGCAGTCAGCGGACAGCAAACACTGAAGCTTTCTTT.